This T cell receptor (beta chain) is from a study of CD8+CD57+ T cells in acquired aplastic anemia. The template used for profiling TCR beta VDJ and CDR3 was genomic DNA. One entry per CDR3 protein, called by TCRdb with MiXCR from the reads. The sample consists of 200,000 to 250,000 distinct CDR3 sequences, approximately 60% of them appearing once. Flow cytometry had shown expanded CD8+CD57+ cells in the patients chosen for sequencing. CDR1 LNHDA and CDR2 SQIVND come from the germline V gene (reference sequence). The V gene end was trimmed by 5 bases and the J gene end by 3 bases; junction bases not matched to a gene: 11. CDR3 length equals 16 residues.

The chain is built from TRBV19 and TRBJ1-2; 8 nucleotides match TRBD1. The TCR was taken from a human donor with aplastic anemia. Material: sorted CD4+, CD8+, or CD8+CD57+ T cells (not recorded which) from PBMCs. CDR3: CASSVDDRGIDYGYTF. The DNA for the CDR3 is TGTGCCAGTAGTGTGGATGACAGGGGTATAGACTATGGCTACACCTTC. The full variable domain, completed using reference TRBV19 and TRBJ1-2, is DGGITQSPKYLFRKEGQNVTLSCEQNLNHDAMYWYRQDPGQGLRLIYYSQIVNDFQKGDIAEGYSVSREKKESFPLTVTSAQKNPTAFYLCASSVDDRGIDYGYTFGSGTRLTVV.